This T cell receptor (beta chain) was identified in a study of OX40 agonist ivuxolimab in advanced cancers. On the study more broadly: With a range of roughly 20 to 80, age averaged 60 years, and 75% to 90% were male.

Unmatched junction bases numbered 7, after V lost 5 bases and J lost 8 bases. The CDR3 extends over 13 amino acids. Germline V gene lookup returns CDR1 LNHNV and CDR2 YYDKDF (reference sequence). Assay: immunoSEQ multiplex PCR; the TCRdb copy retains only in-frame clones and omits some. The table shows 65,000 to 90,000 clones, with approximately 92% occurring only once. Autoimmune disease history or systemic immunosuppression meant exclusion. Samples of blood were obtained at baseline, on cycle 4 day 1, and on cycle 7 day 1. As for this clone: Its antigen is still unknown.

General observations from the study: With doses of 0.1-3.0 mg/kg, partial responders showed among the lowest clonal expansion.

This receptor was obtained from an adult with an advanced solid tumor such as melanoma, head and neck, liver or kidney cancer. The chain links TRBV15 to TRBJ1-2; 8 bases are shared with TRBD1. The sequences come from CD4+ or CD8+ T cells sorted from blood, collected in a trial of the OX40 agonist ivuxolimab. Written as DNA, the CDR3 is TGTGCCACCAGCGAGGACAGGGCGGGCGGCTACACCTTC. As protein: CATSEDRAGGYTF.